Described below is a single T cell receptor beta chain sequence and its context. Its antigen has not been determined. The sample holds no much larger clone one base away, and base qualities are not on file. Dithiothreitol, EDTA incubations and collagenase D digestion were used to isolate intraepithelial and lamina propria lymphocytes from graft specimens. Bulk TCR-beta sequencing was performed on serial intestinal graft biopsy specimens collected as late as 600 days after transplant. The sample originates from a study of graft-versus-host responses after intestinal transplantation (dated by TCRdb to the early 2020s). About the investigation overall: The transplants that recipients got were multivisceral, liver-intestinal, or isolated intestinal. The cohort enrolled under 25 intestinal transplant recipients including one retransplant, and 3 patients lacking pretransplant specimens were excluded. Bulk TCR-beta CDR3 sequencing was used to track graft-versus-host and host-versus-graft alloreactive T cell clones in the graft, circulation and bone marrow after intestinal transplantation. Rather than going through the commercial service, samples from a few later patients were sequenced in-house on an Illumina MiSeq and processed with MiXCR. Anti-thymocyte globulin induction was given to all recipients, followed by maintenance tacrolimus and steroids for 2 to 4 years. Donor T cell macrochimerism was defined as a peak of at least 4% donor T cells among recipient peripheral blood mononuclear cells. To identify alloreactive clones, pre-transplant mixed lymphocyte reaction products were sequenced and compared with unstimulated pre-transplant donor and recipient T cells.

Receptor amplification or capture employed the immunoSEQ multiplex PCR assay. High-throughput TCR-beta CDR3 sequencing of genomic DNA from most patients was performed by Adaptive Biotechnologies. In the authors' own workflow: TCR sequencing data for around 19 patients were retrieved from Adaptive's ImmunoSEQ software; a few other patients were processed with MiXCR and VDJtools. CDR3 nucleotide sequences shared by donor and recipient were removed because the origin of these sequences could not be assigned. To be classed as alloreactive, a clone needed at least 2-fold expansion over unstimulated cells and a minimum CFSE-low frequency of 0.002% (template counts) or 0.001% (read counts). Clones were considered mappable if detected in sequenced pre-transplant spleen, lymph node, or MLR CFSE-low populations of the donor or recipient. Cumulative frequency of alloreactive clones was calculated as a percentage of all sequences weighted by copy number. TCRdb's version of the immuneACCESS table is confined to in-frame rearrangements and falls short of the full clone set. An unresolved V gene accounts for under half of the shortfall where checked; the remainder is of unknown origin. That table furnishes V, J and clone size, whereas the DNA furnished D and trimming. For this sample the table gives some 8,000 clones, of which around 74% were detected only once. The ten largest clones represent over 9.5% of the sample.

At the junction V is shortened by 6 bases and J by 4 bases, with 16 bases in between. Via the germline V gene, CDR1 is SQVTM and CDR2 ANQGSEA. Counted from cysteine to phenylalanine, this CDR3 has 13 amino acids. The sequence is cut down to CDR3 DNA, 39 bases in frame from base 1. The investigation overall reported the following: Early after transplant, declines in HvG clones were associated with peak levels of circulating GvH clones. Conclusions were limited by the relatively low number and heterogeneity of intestinal transplant patients. Patients with donor T cell macrochimerism had high GvH to HvG T cell clonal ratios in their allografts. GvH clones were detected in recipient bone marrow, and some appeared earlier in ileal mucosa or blood, consistent with an intestinal mucosal origin.

This sample comprised ileum tissue, obtained approximately 230 days after intestinal transplant. The receptor comes from a human patient who received an intestinal transplant, so some T cells may come from the graft donor. The chain couples TRBV29-1 to TRBJ2-7; D gene: possibly TRBD2, on 7 matching bases. The CDR3 loop reads CSVWGGSNYEQYF. The DNA sequence follows: TGCAGCGTCTGGGGGGGCTCCAATTACGAGCAGTACTTC.